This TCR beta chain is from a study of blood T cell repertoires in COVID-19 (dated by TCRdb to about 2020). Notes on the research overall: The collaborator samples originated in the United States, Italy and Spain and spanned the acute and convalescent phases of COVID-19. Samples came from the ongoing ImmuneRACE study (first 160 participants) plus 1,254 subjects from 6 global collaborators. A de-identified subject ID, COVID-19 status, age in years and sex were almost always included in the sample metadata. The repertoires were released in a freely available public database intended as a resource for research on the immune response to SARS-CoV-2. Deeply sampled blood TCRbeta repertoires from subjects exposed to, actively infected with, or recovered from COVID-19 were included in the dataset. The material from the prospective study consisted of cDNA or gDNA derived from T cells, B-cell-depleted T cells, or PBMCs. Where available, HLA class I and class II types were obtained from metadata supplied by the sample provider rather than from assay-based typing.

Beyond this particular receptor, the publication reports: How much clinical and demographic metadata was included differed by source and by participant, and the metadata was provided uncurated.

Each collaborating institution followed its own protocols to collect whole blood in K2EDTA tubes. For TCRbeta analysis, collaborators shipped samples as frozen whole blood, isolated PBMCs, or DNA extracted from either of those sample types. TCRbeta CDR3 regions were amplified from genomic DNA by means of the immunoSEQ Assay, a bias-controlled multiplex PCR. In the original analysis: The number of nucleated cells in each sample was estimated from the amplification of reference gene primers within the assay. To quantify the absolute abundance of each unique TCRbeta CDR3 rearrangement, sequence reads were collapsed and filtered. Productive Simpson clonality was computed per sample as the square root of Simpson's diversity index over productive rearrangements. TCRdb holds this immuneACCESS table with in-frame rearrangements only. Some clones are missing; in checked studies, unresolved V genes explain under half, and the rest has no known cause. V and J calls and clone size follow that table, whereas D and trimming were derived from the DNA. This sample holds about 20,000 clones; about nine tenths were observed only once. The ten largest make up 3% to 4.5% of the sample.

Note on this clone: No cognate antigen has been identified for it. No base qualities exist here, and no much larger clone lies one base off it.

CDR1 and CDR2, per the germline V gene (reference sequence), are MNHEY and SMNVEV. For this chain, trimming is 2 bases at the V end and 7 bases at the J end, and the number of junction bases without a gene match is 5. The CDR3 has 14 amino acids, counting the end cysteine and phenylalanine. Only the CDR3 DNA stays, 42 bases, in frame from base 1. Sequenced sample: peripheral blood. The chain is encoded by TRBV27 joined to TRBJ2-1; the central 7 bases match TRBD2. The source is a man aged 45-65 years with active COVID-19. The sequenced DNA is TGTGCCAGCAGTTTAGGGGCGGGGGTGAATGAGCAGTTCTTC. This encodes CASSLGAGVNEQFF.